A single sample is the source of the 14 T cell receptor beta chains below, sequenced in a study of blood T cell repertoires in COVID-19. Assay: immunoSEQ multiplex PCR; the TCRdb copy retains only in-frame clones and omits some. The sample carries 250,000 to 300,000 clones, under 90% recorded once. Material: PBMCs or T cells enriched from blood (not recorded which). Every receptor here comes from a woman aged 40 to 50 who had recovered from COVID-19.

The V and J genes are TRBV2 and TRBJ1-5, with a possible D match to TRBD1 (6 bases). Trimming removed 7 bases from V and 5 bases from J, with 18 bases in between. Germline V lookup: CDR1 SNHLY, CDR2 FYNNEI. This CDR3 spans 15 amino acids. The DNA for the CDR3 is TGTGCCAGCATGGGAGTTCGGGGGGCAGATCAGCCCCAGCATTTT. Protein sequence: CASMGVRGADQPQHF.

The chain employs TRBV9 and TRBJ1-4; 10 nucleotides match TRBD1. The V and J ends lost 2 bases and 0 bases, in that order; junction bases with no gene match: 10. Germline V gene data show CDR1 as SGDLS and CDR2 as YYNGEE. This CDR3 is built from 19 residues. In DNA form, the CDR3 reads TGTGCCAGCAGCGTTCTGGGACAGGGGTCGCCTGCAACTAATGAAAAACTGTTTTTT. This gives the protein CASSVLGQGSPATNEKLFF.

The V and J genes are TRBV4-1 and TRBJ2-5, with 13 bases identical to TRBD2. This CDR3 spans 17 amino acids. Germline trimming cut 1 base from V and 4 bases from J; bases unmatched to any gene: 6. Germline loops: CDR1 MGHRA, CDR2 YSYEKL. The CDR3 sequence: CASSQVLAGGGGETQYF. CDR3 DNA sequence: TGCGCCAGCAGCCAAGTACTAGCGGGAGGGGGGGGAGAGACCCAGTACTTC.

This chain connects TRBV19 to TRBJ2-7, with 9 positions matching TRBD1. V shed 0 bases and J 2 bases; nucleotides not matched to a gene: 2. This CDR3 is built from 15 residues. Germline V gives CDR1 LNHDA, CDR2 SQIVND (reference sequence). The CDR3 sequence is CASSIEQGATYEQYF. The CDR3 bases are TGTGCCAGTAGTATAGAACAGGGGGCTACCTACGAGCAGTACTTC.

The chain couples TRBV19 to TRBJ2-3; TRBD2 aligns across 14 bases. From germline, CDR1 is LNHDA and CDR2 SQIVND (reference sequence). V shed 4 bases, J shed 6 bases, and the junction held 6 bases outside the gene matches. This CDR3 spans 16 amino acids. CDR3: CASSTRLAGGTDTQYF. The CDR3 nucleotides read TGTGCCAGTAGTACTAGACTAGCGGGGGGGACGGATACGCAGTATTTT.

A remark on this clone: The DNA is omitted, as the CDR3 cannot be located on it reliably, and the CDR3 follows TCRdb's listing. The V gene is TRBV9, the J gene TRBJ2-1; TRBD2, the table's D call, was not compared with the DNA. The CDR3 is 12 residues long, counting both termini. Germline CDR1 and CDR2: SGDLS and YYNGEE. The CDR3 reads CASSVAPGTPFF.

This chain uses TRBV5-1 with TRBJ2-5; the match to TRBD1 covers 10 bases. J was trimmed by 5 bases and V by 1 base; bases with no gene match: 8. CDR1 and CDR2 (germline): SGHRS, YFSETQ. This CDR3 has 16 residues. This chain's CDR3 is CASSLLGQGSMETQYF. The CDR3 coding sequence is TGCGCCAGCAGCTTGTTGGGACAGGGGTCTATGGAGACCCAGTACTTC.

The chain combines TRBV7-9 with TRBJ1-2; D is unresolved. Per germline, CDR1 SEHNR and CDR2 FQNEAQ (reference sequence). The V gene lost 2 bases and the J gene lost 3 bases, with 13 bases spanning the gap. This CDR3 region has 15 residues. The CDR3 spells CASSLSGIPDYGYTF. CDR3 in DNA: TGTGCCAGCAGCTTATCGGGTATTCCGGACTATGGCTACACCTTC.

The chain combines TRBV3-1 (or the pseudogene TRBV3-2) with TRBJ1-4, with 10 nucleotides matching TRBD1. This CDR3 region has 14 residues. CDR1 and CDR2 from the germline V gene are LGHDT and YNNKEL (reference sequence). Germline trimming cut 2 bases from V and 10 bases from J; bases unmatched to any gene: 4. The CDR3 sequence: CASSQWDRGGKLFF. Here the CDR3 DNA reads TGTGCCAGCAGCCAATGGGACAGGGGAGGAAAACTGTTTTTT.

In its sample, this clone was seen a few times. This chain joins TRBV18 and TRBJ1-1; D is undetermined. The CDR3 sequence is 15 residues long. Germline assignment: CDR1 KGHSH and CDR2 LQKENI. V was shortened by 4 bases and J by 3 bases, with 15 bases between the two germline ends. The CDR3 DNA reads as TGTGCCAGCTCACATCTGAGCGAATGGGACACTGAAGCTTTCTTT. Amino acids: CASSHLSEWDTEAFF.

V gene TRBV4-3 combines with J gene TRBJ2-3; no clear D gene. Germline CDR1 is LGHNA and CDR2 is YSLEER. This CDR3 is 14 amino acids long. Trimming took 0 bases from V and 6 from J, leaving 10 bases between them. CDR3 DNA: TGCGCCAGCAGCCAAGATCTCGAGTTTGATACGCAGTATTTT. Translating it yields CASSQDLEFDTQYF.

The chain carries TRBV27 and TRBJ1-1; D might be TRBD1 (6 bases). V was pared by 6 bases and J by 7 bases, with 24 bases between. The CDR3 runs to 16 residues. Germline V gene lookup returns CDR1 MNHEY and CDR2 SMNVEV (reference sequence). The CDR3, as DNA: TGTGCCAGCAGAGAAACAACGACAGGACCCATCGATGAAGCTTTCTTT. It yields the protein CASRETTTGPIDEAFF.

The CDR3 region has the DNA TGTGCCAGCAGTTATGGTATGACTAGCGGGACCCCCTACGAGCAGTACTTC. Translating it yields CASSYGMTSGTPYEQYF. This chain joins TRBV6-2 or TRBV6-3 and TRBJ2-7; the match to TRBD2 covers 11 bases. Unmatched junction bases numbered 9, after V lost 3 bases and J lost 2 bases. The CDR3 covers 17 residues. Germline CDR1 MNHEY, CDR2 SVGEGT.

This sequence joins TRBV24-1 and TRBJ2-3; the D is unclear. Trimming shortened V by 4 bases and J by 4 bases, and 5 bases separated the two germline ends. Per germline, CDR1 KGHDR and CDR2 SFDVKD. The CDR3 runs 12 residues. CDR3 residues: CATSDFSDTQYF. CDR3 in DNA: TGTGCCACCAGTGACTTCTCAGATACGCAGTATTTT.